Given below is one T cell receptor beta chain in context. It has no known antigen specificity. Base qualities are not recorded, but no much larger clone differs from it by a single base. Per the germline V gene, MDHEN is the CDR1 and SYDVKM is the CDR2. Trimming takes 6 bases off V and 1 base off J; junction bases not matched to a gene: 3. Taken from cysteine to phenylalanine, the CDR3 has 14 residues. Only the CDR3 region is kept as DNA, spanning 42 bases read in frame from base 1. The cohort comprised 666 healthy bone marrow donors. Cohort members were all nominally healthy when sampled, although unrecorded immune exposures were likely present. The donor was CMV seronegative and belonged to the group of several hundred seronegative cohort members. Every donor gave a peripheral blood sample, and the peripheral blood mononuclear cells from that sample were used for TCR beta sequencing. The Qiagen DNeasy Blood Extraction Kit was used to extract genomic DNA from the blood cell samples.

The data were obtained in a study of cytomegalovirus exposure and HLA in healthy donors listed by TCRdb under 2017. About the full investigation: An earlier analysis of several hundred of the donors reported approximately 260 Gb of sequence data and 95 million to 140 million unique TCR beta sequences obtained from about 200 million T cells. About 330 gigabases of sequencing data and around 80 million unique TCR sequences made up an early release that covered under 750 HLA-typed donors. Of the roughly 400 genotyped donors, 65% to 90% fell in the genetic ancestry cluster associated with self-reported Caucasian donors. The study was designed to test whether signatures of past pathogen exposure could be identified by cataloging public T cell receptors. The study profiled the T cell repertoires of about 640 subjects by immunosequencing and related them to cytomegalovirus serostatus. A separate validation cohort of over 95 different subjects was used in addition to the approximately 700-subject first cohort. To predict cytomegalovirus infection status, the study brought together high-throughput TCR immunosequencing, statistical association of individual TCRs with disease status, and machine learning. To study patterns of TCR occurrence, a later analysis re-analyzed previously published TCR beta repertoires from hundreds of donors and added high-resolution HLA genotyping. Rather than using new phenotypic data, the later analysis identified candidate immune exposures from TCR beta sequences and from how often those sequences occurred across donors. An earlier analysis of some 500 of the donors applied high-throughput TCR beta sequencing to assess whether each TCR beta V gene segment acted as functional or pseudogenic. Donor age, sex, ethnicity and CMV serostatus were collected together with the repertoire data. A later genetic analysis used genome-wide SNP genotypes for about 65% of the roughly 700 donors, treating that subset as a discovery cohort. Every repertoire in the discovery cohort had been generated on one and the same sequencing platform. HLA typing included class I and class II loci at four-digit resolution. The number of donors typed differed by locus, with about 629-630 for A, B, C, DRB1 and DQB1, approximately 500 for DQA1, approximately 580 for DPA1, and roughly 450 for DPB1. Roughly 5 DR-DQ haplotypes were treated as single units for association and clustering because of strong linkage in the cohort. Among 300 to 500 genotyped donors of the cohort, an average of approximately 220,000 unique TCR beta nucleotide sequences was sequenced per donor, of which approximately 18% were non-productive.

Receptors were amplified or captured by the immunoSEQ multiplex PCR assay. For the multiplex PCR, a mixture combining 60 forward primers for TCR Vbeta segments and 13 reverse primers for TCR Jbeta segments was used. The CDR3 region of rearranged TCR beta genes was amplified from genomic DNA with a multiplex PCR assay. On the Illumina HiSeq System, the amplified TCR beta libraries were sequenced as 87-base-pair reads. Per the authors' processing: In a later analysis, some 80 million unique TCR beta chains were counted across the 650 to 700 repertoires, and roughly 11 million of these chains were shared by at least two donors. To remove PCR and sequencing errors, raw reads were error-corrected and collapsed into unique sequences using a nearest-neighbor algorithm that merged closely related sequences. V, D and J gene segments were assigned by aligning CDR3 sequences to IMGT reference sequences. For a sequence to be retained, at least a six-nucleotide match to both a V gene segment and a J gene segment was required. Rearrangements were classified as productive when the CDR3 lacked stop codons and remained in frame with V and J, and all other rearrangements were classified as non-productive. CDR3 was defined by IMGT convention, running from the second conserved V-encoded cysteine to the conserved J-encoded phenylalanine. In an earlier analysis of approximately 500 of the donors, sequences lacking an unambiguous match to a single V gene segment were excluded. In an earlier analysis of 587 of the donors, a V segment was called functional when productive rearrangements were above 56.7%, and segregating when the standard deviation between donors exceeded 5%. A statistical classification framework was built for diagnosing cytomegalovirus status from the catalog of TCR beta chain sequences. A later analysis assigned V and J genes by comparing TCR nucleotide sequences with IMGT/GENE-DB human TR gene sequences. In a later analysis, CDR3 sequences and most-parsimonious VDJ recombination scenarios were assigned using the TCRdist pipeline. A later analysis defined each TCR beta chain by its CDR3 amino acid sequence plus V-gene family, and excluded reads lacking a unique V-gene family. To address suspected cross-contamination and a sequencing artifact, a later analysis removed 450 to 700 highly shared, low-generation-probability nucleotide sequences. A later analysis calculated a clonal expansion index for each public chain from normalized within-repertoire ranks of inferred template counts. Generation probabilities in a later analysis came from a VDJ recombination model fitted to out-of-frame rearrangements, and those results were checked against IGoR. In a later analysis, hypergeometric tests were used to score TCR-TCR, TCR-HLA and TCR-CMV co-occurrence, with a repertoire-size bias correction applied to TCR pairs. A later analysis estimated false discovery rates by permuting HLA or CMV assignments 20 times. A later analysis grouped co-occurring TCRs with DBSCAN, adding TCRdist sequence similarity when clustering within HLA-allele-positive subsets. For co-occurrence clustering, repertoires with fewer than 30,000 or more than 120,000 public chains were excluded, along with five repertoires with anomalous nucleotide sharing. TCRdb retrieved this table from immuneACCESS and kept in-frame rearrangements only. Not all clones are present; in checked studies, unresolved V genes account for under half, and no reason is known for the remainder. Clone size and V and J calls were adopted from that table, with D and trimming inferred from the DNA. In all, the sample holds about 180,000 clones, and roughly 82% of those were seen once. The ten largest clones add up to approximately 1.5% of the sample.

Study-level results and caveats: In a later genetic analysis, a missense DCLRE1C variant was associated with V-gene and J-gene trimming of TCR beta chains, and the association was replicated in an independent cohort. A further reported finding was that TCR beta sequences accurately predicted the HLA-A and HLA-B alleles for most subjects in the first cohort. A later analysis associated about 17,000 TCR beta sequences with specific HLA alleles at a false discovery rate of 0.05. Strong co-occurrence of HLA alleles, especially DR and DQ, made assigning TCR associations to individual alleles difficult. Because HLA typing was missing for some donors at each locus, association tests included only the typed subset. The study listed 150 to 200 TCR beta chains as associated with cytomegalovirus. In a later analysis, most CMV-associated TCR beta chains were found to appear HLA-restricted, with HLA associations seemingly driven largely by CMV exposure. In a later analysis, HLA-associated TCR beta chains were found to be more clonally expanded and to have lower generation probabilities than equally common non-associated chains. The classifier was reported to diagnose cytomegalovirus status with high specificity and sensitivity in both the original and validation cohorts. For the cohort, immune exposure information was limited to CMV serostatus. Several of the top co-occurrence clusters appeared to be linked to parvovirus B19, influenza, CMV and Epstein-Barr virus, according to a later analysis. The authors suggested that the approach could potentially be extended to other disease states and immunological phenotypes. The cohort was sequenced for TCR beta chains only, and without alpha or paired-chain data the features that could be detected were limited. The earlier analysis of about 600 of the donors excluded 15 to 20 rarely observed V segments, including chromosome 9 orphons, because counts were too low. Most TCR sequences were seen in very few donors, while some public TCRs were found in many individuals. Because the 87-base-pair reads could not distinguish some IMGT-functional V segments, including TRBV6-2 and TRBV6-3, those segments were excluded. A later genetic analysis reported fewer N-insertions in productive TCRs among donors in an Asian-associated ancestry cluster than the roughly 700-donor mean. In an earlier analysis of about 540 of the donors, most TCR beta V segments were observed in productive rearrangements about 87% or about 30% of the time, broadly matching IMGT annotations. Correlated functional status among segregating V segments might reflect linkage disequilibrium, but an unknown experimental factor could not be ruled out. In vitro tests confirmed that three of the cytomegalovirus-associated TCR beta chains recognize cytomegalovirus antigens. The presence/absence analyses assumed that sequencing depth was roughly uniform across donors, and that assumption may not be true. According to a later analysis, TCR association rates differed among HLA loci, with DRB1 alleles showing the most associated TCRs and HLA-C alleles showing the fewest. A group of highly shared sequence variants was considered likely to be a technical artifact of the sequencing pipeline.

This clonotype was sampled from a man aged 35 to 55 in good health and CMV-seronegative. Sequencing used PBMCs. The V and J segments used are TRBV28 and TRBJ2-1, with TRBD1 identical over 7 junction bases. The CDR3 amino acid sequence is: CASSIQGSYNEQFF. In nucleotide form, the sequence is TGTGCCAGCAGCATACAGGGGTCCTACAATGAGCAGTTCTTC.